A single sample is the source of the 12 T cell receptor beta chains below, sequenced in a study of T cell responses to AZD1222 COVID-19 vaccine. Profiling relied on immunoSEQ multiplex PCR, and the TCRdb table lists in-frame clones only, not all of them. In the table there are 150,000 or so clones, less than 90% of which are singletons. Specimen: peripheral blood, collected on day 0 of MenACWY control vaccination. These TCRs come from an adult in good health.

This chain joins TRBV11-3 and TRBJ1-1; D not resolved. Germline V lookup: CDR1 SGHNT, CDR2 YENEEA. Trimming took off 3 bases at V and 3 bases at J, with 11 bases between the two ends. This CDR3 is 14 amino acids long. In nucleotides, the CDR3 is TGTGCCAGCAGCTTTCGACATGCGGACACTGAAGCTTTCTTT. Its protein is CASSFRHADTEAFF.

The rearrangement links TRBV28 to TRBJ1-1, with D perhaps matching TRBD1 (5 bases). The V end lost 2 bases, the J end lost 3 bases, and 7 bases lay between the germline ends. The CDR3 has 13 residues. The germline V gene has CDR1 MDHEN and CDR2 SYDVKM. CDR3 in amino acids: CASSLPGDTEAFF. The CDR3 nucleotides are TGTGCCAGCAGTTTACCGGGGGACACTGAAGCTTTCTTT.

V and J are TRBV5-1 and TRBJ2-2; the match to TRBD2 covers 7 bases. J lost 0 bases, V lost 1 base, and 6 bases had no gene match. This CDR3 has 17 amino acids. Germline V CDR1 and CDR2: SGHRS, YFSETQ. In DNA, the CDR3 is TGCGCCAGCAGCTTGACAATGGCGGGAGCGAACACCGGGGAGCTGTTTTTT. Encoded protein: CASSLTMAGANTGELFF. The variable domain in full, completed from reference TRBV5-1 and TRBJ2-2, reads KAGVTQTPRYLIKTRGQQVTLSCSPISGHRSVSWYQQTPGQGLQFLFEYFSETQRNKGNFPGRFSGRQFSNSRSEMNVSTLELGDSALYLCASSLTMAGANTGELFFGEGSRLTVL.

The rearrangement links TRBV6-5 to TRBJ1-1, with 7 nucleotides matching TRBD1. J was trimmed by 5 bases and V by 1 base; bases with no gene match: 4. This CDR3 contains 14 residues. Germline V CDR1 and CDR2: MNHEY, SVGAGI. This CDR3 reads CASSYYTGETEAFF. The CDR3, as DNA: TGTGCCAGCAGTTACTATACAGGGGAGACTGAAGCTTTCTTT.

The chain couples TRBV7-3 to TRBJ2-5; 9 nucleotides match TRBD1. This CDR3 contains 15 residues. The trim removed 5 bases at V and 5 bases at J, leaving 9 bases unmatched. Germline V CDR1 and CDR2: SGHTA, FQGTGA. CDR3 DNA sequence: TGTGCCAGCAGCCCCAGGACAGGGGTGGGGGAGACCCAGTACTTC. This encodes CASSPRTGVGETQYF.

V and J are TRBV6-6 and TRBJ1-3; D possibly corresponds to TRBD1 (5 bases). There are 17 residues in the CDR3. Germline V lookup: CDR1 MNHNY, CDR2 SVGAGI (reference sequence). Trimming shortened V by 5 bases and J by 0 bases, and 17 bases separated the two germline ends. CDR3 DNA: TGTGCCAGCAGTCCCTACAGGACAAGAGGCTCTGGAAACACCATATATTTT. This codes for CASSPYRTRGSGNTIYF.

This chain connects TRBV28 to TRBJ2-1; no clear D gene. The CDR3 has 16 residues. Germline V lookup: CDR1 MDHEN, CDR2 SYDVKM. V lost 0 bases and J 10 bases, leaving 19 bases between the germline ends. The DNA for the CDR3 is TGTGCCAGCAGTTTATGGCCCCCTGAGGTCTCCCGGGAGCAGTTCTTC. It translates to CASSLWPPEVSREQFF.

The rearrangement uses TRBV4-1 and TRBJ1-1, with 9 bases matching TRBD1. The V gene end was trimmed by 0 bases and the J gene end by 10 bases; junction bases not matched to a gene: 9. Germline V CDR1 and CDR2: MGHRA, YSYEKL. The CDR3 has 15 residues. The DNA for the CDR3 is TGCGCCAGCAGCCAAGATATCAATGACAGGGGGGGAGCTTTCTTT. This codes for CASSQDINDRGGAFF.

V usage is TRBV10-3 and J usage is TRBJ2-7; 11 bases match TRBD2. Germline trimming cut 6 bases from V and 4 bases from J; bases unmatched to any gene: 8. The CDR3 loop spans 15 amino acids. Looked up from germline, CDR1 is ENHRY and CDR2 is SYGVKD. The CDR3 DNA reads TGTGCCATCAGCCCAGCCGGGACTAGCGGATACGAGCAGTACTTC. This translates into CAISPAGTSGYEQYF.

The chain links TRBV3-1 (or the pseudogene TRBV3-2) to TRBJ1-2; no clear D. The CDR3 covers 15 residues. Germline CDR1 reads LGHDT; CDR2 reads YNNKEL (reference sequence). The V end was cut by 0 bases, the J end by 0 bases, with 8 bases between. CDR3 sequence: CASSQETLSNYGYTF. CDR3 DNA: TGTGCCAGCAGCCAAGAAACACTGTCTAACTATGGCTACACCTTC.

This clone appeared a single time. The chain joins TRBV6-2 or TRBV6-3 to TRBJ1-5, with D perhaps matching TRBD1 (5 bases). Germline V gives CDR1 MNHEY, CDR2 SVGEGT. CDR3 length equals 13 residues. V lost 4 bases to trimming and J lost 9 bases, with 13 bases between them. CDR3 amino acids: CASSSAGLSPQHF. The CDR3 DNA sequence: TGTGCCAGCAGTTCGGCAGGGTTATCGCCCCAGCATTTT.

The chain joins TRBV5-1 to TRBJ1-2, with 7 bases fitting TRBD1. V was clipped by 3 bases and J by 8 bases; unmatched bases: 10. Germline loops: CDR1 SGHRS, CDR2 YFSETQ. The CDR3 has 14 amino acids. CDR3 in DNA: TGCGCCAGCAGCTCCACAGGGGCGGCGTTCGGCTACACCTTC. This sequence encodes CASSSTGAAFGYTF.